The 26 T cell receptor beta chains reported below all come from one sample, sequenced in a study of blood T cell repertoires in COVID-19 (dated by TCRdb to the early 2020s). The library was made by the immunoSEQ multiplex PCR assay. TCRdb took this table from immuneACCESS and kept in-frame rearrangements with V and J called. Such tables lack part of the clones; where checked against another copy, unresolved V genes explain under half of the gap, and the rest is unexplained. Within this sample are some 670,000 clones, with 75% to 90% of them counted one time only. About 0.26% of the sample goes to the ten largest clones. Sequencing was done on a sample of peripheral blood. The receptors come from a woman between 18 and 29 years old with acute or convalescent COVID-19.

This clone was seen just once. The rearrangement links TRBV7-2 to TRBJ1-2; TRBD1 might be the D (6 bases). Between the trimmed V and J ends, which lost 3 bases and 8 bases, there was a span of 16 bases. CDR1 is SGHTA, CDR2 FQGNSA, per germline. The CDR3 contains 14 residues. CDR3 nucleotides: TGTGCCAGCAGCTTTTCGGGGGGCGCACGAGGCTACACCTTC. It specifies CASSFSGGARGYTF.

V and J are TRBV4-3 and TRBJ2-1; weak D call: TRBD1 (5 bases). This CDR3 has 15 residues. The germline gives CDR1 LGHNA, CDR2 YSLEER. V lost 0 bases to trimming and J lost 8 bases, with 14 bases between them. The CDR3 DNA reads TGCGCCAGCAGCCAAGAAATAGGGGTAGGGGATGAGCAGTTCTTC. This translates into CASSQEIGVGDEQFF.

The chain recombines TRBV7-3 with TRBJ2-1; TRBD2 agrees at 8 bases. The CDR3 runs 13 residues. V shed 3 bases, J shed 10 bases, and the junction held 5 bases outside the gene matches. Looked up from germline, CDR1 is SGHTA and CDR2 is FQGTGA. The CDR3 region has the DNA TGTGCCAGCAGCTTCGGCGGGGGGCACGAGCAGTTCTTC. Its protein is CASSFGGGHEQFF. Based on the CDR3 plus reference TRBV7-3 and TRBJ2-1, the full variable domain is GAGVSQTPSNKVTEKGKYVELRCDPISGHTALYWYRQSLGQGPEFLIYFQGTGAADDSGLPNDRFFAVRPEGSVSTLKIQRTERGDSAVYLCASSFGGGHEQFFGPGTRLTVL.

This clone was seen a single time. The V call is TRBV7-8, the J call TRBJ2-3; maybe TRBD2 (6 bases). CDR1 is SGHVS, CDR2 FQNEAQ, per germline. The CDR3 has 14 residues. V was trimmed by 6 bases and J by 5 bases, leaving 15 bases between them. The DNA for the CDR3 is TGTGCCAGCAGTATTTCCGCGGGGCAAGATACGCAGTATTTT. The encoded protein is CASSISAGQDTQYF.

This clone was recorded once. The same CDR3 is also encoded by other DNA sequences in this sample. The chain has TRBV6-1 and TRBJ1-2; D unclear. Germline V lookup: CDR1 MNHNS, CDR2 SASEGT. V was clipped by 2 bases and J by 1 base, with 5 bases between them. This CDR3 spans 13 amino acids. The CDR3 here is CASSETGNYGYTF. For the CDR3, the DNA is TGTGCCAGCAGTGAAACCGGTAACTATGGCTACACCTTC.

The DNA of the CDR3 is TGTGCCAGCAGTGGGGCAGCCCCCTACACCTACAATGAGCAGTTCTTC. Protein product: CASSGAAPYTYNEQFF. The V gene is TRBV6-1, the J gene TRBJ2-1, with no clear D. The CDR3 extends over 16 amino acids. Germline assignment: CDR1 MNHNS and CDR2 SASEGT. The V gene lost 4 bases and the J gene lost 2 bases, with 15 bases spanning the gap.

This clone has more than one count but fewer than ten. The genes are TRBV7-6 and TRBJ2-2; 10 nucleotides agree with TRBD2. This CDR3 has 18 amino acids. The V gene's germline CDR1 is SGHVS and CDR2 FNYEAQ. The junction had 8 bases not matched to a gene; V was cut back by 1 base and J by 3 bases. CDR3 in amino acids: CASSLVLAGATDTGELFF. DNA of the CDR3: TGTGCCAGCAGCTTAGTGCTAGCGGGGGCCACGGACACCGGGGAGCTGTTTTTT. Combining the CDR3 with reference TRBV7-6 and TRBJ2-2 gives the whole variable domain GAGVSQSPRYKVTKRGQDVALRCDPISGHVSLYWYRQALGQGPEFLTYFNYEAQQDKSGLPNDRFSAERPEGSISTLTIQRTEQRDSAMYRCASSLVLAGATDTGELFFGEGSRLTVL.

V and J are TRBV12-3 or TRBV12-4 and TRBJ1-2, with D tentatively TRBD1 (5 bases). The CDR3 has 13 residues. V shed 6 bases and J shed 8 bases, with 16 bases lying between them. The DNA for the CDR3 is TGTGCCAGCAGCCAGGCGGGGGGTAGGGGCTACACCTTC. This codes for CASSQAGGRGYTF.

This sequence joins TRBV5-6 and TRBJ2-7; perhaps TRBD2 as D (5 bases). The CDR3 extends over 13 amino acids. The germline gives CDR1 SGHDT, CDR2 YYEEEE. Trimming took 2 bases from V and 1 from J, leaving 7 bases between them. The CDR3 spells CASSFGNSYEQYF. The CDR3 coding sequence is TGTGCCAGCAGCTTCGGGAATTCCTACGAGCAGTACTTC.

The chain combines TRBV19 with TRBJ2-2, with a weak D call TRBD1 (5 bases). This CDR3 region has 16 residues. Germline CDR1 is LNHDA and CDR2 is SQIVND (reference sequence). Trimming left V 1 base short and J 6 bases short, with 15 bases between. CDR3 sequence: CASSIGQNRPPGELFF. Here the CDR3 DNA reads TGTGCCAGTAGTATAGGACAGAACAGGCCCCCCGGGGAGCTGTTTTTT.

Written as DNA, the CDR3 is TGCGCCAGCAGCCCCGATGGCGGGGGCACAGATACGCAGTATTTT. Translating it yields CASSPDGGGTDTQYF. The chain joins TRBV5-1 to TRBJ2-3; D perhaps matches TRBD2 (6 bases). V lost 4 bases and J 1 base, leaving 13 bases between the germline ends. This CDR3 comprises 15 residues. Germline lookup yields CDR1 SGHRS and CDR2 YFSETQ.

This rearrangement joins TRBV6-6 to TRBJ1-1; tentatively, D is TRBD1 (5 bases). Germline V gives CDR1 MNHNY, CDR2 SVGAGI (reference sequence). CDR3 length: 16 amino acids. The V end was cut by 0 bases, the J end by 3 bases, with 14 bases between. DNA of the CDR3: TGTGCCAGCAGTTACTCCCCGGAAAGGGGTGACACTGAAGCTTTCTTT. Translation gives CASSYSPERGDTEAFF.

The CDR3 here is CASSLAMGGWGSPLHF. CDR3 sequence (DNA): TGTGCCAGCAGCTTAGCGATGGGGGGTTGGGGTTCACCCCTCCACTTT. This sequence joins TRBV7-6 and TRBJ1-6; possibly TRBD1 for D (5 bases). The CDR3 is 16 residues long. Germline values: CDR1 SGHVS, CDR2 FNYEAQ. V was trimmed by 0 bases and J by 9 bases, leaving 15 bases between them. The whole variable domain, remainder taken from reference TRBV7-6 and TRBJ1-6, is GAGVSQSPRYKVTKRGQDVALRCDPISGHVSLYWYRQALGQGPEFLTYFNYEAQQDKSGLPNDRFSAERPEGSISTLTIQRTEQRDSAMYRCASSLAMGGWGSPLHFGNGTRLTVT.

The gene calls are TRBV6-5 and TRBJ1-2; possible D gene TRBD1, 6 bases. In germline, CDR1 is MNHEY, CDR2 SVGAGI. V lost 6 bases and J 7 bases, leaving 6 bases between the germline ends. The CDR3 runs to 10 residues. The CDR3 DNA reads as TGTGCCAGCAGGGGGGCTGGCTACACCTTC. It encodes CASRGAGYTF.

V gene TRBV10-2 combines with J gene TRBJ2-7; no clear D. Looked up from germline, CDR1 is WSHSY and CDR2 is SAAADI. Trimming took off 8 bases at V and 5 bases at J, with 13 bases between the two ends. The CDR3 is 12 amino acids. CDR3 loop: CASGYPTDEQYF. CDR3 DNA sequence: TGCGCCAGCGGGTACCCTACAGACGAGCAGTACTTC.

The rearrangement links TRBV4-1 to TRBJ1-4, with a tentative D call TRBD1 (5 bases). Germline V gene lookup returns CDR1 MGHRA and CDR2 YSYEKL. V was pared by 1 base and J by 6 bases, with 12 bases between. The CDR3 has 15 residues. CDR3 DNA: TGCGCCAGCAGCCAAGTGGGGACTGGCGATGAAAAACTGTTTTTT. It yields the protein CASSQVGTGDEKLFF.

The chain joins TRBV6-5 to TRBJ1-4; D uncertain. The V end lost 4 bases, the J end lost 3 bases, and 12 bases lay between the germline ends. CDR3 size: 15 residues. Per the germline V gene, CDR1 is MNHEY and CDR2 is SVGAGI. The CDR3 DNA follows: TGTGCCAGCAGTTCCGACCGGGGTGCTAATGAAAAACTGTTTTTT. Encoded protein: CASSSDRGANEKLFF.

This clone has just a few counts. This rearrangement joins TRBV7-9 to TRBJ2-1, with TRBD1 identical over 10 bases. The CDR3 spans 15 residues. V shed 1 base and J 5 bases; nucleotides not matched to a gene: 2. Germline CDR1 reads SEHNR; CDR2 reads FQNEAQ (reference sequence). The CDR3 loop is CASSLVGQGDNEQFF. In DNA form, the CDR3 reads TGTGCCAGCAGCTTAGTCGGACAGGGGGACAATGAGCAGTTCTTC.

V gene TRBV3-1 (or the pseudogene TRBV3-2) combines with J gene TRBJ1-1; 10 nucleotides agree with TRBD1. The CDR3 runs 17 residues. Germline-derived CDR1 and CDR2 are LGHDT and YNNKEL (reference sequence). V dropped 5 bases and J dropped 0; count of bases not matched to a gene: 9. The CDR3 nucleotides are TGTGCCAGCAGCTTCCGGGACAGGGGTCCCATGAACACTGAAGCTTTCTTT. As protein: CASSFRDRGPMNTEAFF.

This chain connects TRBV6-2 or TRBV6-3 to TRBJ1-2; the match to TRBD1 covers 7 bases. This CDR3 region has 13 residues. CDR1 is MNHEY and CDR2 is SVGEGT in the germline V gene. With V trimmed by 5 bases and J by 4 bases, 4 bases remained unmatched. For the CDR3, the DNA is TGTGCCAGCAGTATCGACAGGGTCTATGGCTACACCTTC. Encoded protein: CASSIDRVYGYTF.

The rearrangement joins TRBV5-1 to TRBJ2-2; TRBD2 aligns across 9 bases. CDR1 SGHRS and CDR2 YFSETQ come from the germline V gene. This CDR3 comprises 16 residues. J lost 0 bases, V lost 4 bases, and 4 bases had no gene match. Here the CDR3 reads CASSPIAGANTGELFF. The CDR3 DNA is TGCGCCAGCAGCCCAATAGCGGGGGCGAACACCGGGGAGCTGTTTTTT.

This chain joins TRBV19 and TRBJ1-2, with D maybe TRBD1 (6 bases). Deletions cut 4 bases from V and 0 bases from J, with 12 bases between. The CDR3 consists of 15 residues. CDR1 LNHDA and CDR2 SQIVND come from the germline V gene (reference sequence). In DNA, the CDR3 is TGTGCCAGTAGTACCGGCGACAGGACTAACTATGGCTACACCTTC. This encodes CASSTGDRTNYGYTF.

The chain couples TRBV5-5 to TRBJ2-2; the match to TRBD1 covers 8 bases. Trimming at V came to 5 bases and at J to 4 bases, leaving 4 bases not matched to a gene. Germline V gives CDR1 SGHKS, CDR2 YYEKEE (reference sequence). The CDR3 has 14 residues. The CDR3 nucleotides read TGTGCCAGCAGTCCCGGACAGGGCACCGGGGAGCTGTTTTTT. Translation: CASSPGQGTGELFF.

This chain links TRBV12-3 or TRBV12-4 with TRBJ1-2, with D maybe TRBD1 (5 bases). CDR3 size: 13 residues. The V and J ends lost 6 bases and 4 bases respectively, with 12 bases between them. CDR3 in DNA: TGTGCCAGCAGGAGTCCAGGGTTCTATGGCTACACCTTC. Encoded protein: CASRSPGFYGYTF.

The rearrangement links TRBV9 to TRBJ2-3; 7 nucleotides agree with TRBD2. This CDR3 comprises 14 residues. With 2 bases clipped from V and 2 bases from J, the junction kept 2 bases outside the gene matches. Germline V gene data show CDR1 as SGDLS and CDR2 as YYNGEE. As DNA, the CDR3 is TGTGCCAGCAGCGTGGGACTACCCACAGATACGCAGTATTTT. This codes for CASSVGLPTDTQYF. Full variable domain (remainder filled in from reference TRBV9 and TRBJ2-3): DSGVTQTPKHLITATGQRVTLRCSPRSGDLSVYWYQQSLDQGLQFLIQYYNGEERAKGNILERFSAQQFPDLHSELNLSSLELGDSALYFCASSVGLPTDTQYFGPGTRLTVL.

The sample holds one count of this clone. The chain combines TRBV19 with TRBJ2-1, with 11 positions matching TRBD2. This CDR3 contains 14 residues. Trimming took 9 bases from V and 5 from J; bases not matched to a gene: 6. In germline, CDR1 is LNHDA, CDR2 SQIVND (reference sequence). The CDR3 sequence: CARKTSGTDNEQFF. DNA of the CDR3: TGTGCCAGGAAGACTAGCGGGACAGACAATGAGCAGTTCTTC.